Presented here are 31 T cell receptor beta chains from one specimen sequenced in a study of blood T cell repertoires in COVID-19. TCRdb keeps only in-frame clones here, not all; method: immunoSEQ multiplex PCR. The sample yields over 130,000 clones, just over 85% seen once. Sequenced input: peripheral blood. These receptors were obtained from a man aged 65 to 79 with acute or convalescent COVID-19.

V usage is TRBV6-2 or TRBV6-3 and J usage is TRBJ2-1, with a possible D match to TRBD2 (5 bases). This CDR3 has 15 residues. Between the trimmed V and J ends, which lost 2 bases and 5 bases, there was a span of 13 bases. Germline CDR1 reads MNHEY; CDR2 reads SVGEGT. CDR3 amino acids: CASSYPWRVNNEQFF. The CDR3 nucleotides read TGTGCCAGCAGTTACCCCTGGCGGGTTAACAATGAGCAGTTCTTC.

This clone was seen only once. This chain links TRBV28 with TRBJ1-1; 9 bases are shared with TRBD1. This CDR3 has 16 residues. The trim removed 6 bases at V and 6 bases at J, leaving 14 bases unmatched. The germline V gene encodes CDR1 MDHEN and CDR2 SYDVKM. The CDR3 loop is CASSSPPPGTGSEAFF. The CDR3 DNA reads TGTGCCAGCAGCTCCCCTCCGCCGGGGACAGGGTCTGAAGCTTTCTTT.

The chain employs TRBV1 and TRBJ2-7; the table assigns TRBD2, which was not confirmed against the DNA. TRBV1 is classified as a pseudogene. The CDR3 covers 14 residues. CDR3 sequence: CTSSQVANGYEQYF. Here the CDR3 DNA reads TGCACCAGCAGCCAAGTAGCGAACGGCTACGAGCAGTACTTC.

V gene TRBV19 combines with J gene TRBJ1-4; 10 nucleotides agree with TRBD1. This CDR3 comprises 15 residues. The germline CDR1 and CDR2 sequences are LNHDA and SQIVND (reference sequence). V shed 6 bases, J shed 6 bases, and the junction held 7 bases outside the gene matches. This CDR3 is CASSARQGADEKLFF. CDR3 coding DNA: TGTGCCAGTAGCGCCCGACAGGGGGCGGATGAAAAACTGTTTTTT.

The chain employs TRBV6-1 and TRBJ1-5; D possibly corresponds to TRBD1 (6 bases). CDR1 is MNHNS, CDR2 SASEGT, per germline. CDR3 length: 14 amino acids. V lost 3 bases, J lost 3 bases, and 9 bases lay in between. CDR3 bases: TGTGCCAGCAGTGAGGACAGTATCAATCAGCCCCAGCATTTT. It encodes CASSEDSINQPQHF.

The rearrangement joins TRBV28 to TRBJ1-6; no clear D gene. V lost 4 bases and J lost 8, with 9 bases in between. Germline lookup yields CDR1 MDHEN and CDR2 SYDVKM. The CDR3 extends over 13 amino acids. The CDR3, as DNA: TGTGCCAGCAGTTCCAGCGGGGATTCACCCCTCCACTTT. This encodes CASSSSGDSPLHF.

The chain links TRBV18 to TRBJ2-1, with 12 positions matching TRBD2. The CDR3 sequence is 16 residues long. The trim removed 6 bases at V and 2 bases at J, leaving 5 bases unmatched. The V gene's germline CDR1 is KGHSH and CDR2 LQKENI. CDR3 coding DNA: TGTGCCAGCTCCCCTAGCGGGAGGGGAGCCTACAATGAGCAGTTCTTC. It codes for CASSPSGRGAYNEQFF.

The chain employs TRBV24-1 and TRBJ2-3; tentative D call: TRBD2 (5 bases). V lost 5 bases and J lost 2, with 13 bases in between. This CDR3 has 15 amino acids. The V gene's germline CDR1 is KGHDR and CDR2 SFDVKD. This CDR3 is CATSGSSGFTDTQYF. CDR3 nucleotide sequence: TGTGCCACCAGTGGATCCAGCGGCTTCACAGATACGCAGTATTTT.

The J gene is TRBJ1-1, the V gene TRBV28, with TRBD1 identical over 8 bases. From germline, CDR1 is MDHEN and CDR2 SYDVKM. With 7 bases clipped from V and 2 bases from J, the junction kept 9 bases outside the gene matches. The CDR3 length is 15 residues. CDR3 nucleotide sequence: TGTGCCAGCACCGCGTCGGGACAGGTCAACACTGAAGCTTTCTTT. Translated, it gives CASTASGQVNTEAFF.

The rearrangement uses TRBV19 and TRBJ1-2; TRBD1 matches 9 bases. The CDR3 spans 16 residues. CDR1 is LNHDA and CDR2 is SQIVND in the germline V gene (reference sequence). J lost 2 bases, V lost 7 bases, and 11 bases had no gene match. The chain's CDR3 is CASTDLTGTGNYGYTF. The CDR3 DNA sequence: TGTGCCAGTACCGACCTTACCGGGACAGGGAACTATGGCTACACCTTC.

The genes are TRBV7-3 and TRBJ2-1; 7 positions match TRBD1. Unmatched junction bases numbered 7, after V lost 1 base and J lost 7 bases. This CDR3 has 15 amino acids. Germline V CDR1 and CDR2: SGHTA, FQGTGA. CDR3 in amino acids: CASSLRGTELNEQFF. CDR3 bases: TGTGCCAGCAGCTTAAGAGGGACAGAATTGAATGAGCAGTTCTTC. The variable domain in full, completed from reference TRBV7-3 and TRBJ2-1, reads GAGVSQTPSNKVTEKGKYVELRCDPISGHTALYWYRQSLGQGPEFLIYFQGTGAADDSGLPNDRFFAVRPEGSVSTLKIQRTERGDSAVYLCASSLRGTELNEQFFGPGTRLTVL.

V usage is TRBV5-1 and J usage is TRBJ2-1, with 10 bases aligning to TRBD2. The CDR3 is 15 residues long. Losses at the gene ends were 3 bases for V and 5 bases for J; bases not matched to a gene: 5. Germline CDR1 reads SGHRS; CDR2 reads YFSETQ. The CDR3 loop is CASSYDSGRHNEQFF. The CDR3 coding sequence is TGCGCCAGCAGCTATGATAGCGGGAGGCACAATGAGCAGTTCTTC.

J is TRBJ2-1 and V is TRBV24-1; D unclear. The CDR3 has 15 amino acids. Trimming stripped 3 bases from V and 8 bases from J, with 16 bases between. Germline lookup yields CDR1 KGHDR and CDR2 SFDVKD. CDR3 coding DNA: TGTGCCACCAGTGATGGCAGCATGGGTCGGGATGAGCAGTTCTTC. Protein: CATSDGSMGRDEQFF.

The chain joins TRBV3-1 (or the pseudogene TRBV3-2) to TRBJ2-1; TRBD1 agrees at 7 bases. Germline V gene lookup returns CDR1 LGHDT and CDR2 YNNKEL (reference sequence). This CDR3 has 14 amino acids. V lost 4 bases and J lost 6; bases outside the gene matches: 6. The CDR3 sequence: CASSLVDRANEQFF. The CDR3 DNA is TGTGCCAGCAGCCTAGTCGACAGGGCCAATGAGCAGTTCTTC.

This chain connects TRBV18 to TRBJ1-6, with 9 positions matching TRBD1. The CDR3 length is 15 residues. Germline V lookup: CDR1 KGHSH, CDR2 LQKENI. Trimming took 6 bases from V and 9 from J; bases not matched to a gene: 9. The CDR3 loop reads CASSSGQGVFSPLHF. The CDR3 DNA sequence: TGTGCCAGCTCGTCGGGACAGGGTGTTTTTTCACCCCTCCACTTT.

The V and J genes are TRBV24-1 and TRBJ1-2; 7 bases are shared with TRBD1. The CDR3 contains 16 residues. The V gene end was trimmed by 4 bases and the J gene end by 4 bases; junction bases not matched to a gene: 11. CDR1 is KGHDR, CDR2 SFDVKD, per germline. The CDR3 sequence is CATSDPQGSGGYGYTF. DNA for the CDR3: TGTGCCACCAGTGACCCACAGGGGTCAGGAGGCTATGGCTACACCTTC.

This clone was seen a few times. The rearrangement links TRBV30 to TRBJ2-1, with 8 bases that match TRBD1. The CDR3 loop spans 16 amino acids. V was clipped by 2 bases and J by 6 bases; unmatched bases: 12. Germline loops: CDR1 GTSNPN, CDR2 SVGIG (reference sequence). In DNA, the CDR3 is TGTGCCTGGAGTTATATCGGGACAGGTCCCTCCAATGAGCAGTTCTTC. This gives the protein CAWSYIGTGPSNEQFF.

The chain carries TRBV2 and TRBJ2-4; TRBD1 matches at 8 bases. The CDR3 sequence is 18 residues long. V shed 2 bases and J 0 bases; nucleotides not matched to a gene: 9. Per germline, CDR1 SNHLY and CDR2 FYNNEI. The CDR3 sequence: CASSEQGAFAVAKNIQYF. In DNA, the CDR3 is TGTGCCAGCAGTGAACAGGGGGCTTTCGCCGTAGCCAAAAACATTCAGTACTTC. The variable domain in full, with the rest retrieved from reference TRBV2 and TRBJ2-4, is EPEVTQTPSHQVTQMGQEVILRCVPISNHLYFYWYRQILGQKVEFLVSFYNNEISEKSEIFDDQFSVERPDGSNFTLKIRSTKLEDSAMYFCASSEQGAFAVAKNIQYFGAGTRLSVL.

This clone showed up just once. The rearrangement links TRBV2 to TRBJ1-4, with D unclear. V lost 6 bases to trimming and J lost 2 bases, with 13 bases between them. CDR3 length: 15 residues. Germline CDR1 reads SNHLY; CDR2 reads FYNNEI. In nucleotides, the CDR3 is TGTGCCAGCAGGATGGGCGCAACCACTAATGAAAAACTGTTTTTT. Translation: CASRMGATTNEKLFF.

The chain carries TRBV12-3 or TRBV12-4 and TRBJ2-7, with D maybe TRBD1 (6 bases). The CDR3 contains 12 residues. Trimming took 6 bases from V and 6 from J, leaving 12 bases between them. The CDR3 sequence is CASSTDRAEQYF. The CDR3 region has the DNA TGTGCCAGCAGCACGGACAGAGCCGAGCAGTACTTC.

This chain uses TRBV2 with TRBJ2-2; weak D call: TRBD2 (6 bases). CDR3 length: 13 amino acids. The V gene lost 0 bases and the J gene lost 7 bases, with 6 bases spanning the gap. The germline V gene encodes CDR1 SNHLY and CDR2 FYNNEI. CDR3 nucleotide sequence: TGTGCCAGCAGTGAAGCGCGGGACGGGGAGCTGTTTTTT. It yields the protein CASSEARDGELFF.

The chain has TRBV3-1 (or the pseudogene TRBV3-2) and TRBJ2-3; 12 nucleotides agree with TRBD2. V lost 4 bases to trimming and J lost 2 bases; unmatched junction nucleotides: 4. CDR1 LGHDT and CDR2 YNNKEL come from the germline V gene (reference sequence). The length of the CDR3 is 16 residues. CDR3 region: CASSPTSGGNTDTQYF. The CDR3 DNA is TGTGCCAGCAGCCCGACTAGCGGGGGAAACACAGATACGCAGTATTTT.

The chain recombines TRBV5-5 with TRBJ2-3; 9 bases match TRBD1. The V segment lost 7 bases and the J segment 3 bases; nucleotides outside the gene matches: 3. Germline CDR1 and CDR2: SGHKS and YYEKEE (reference sequence). The CDR3 spans 13 residues. CDR3 DNA sequence: TGTGCCAGCCTACAGGGGGCAACAGATACGCAGTATTTT. The encoded protein is CASLQGATDTQYF.

The V gene is TRBV4-3, the J gene TRBJ1-4; no definite D call. Germline lookup yields CDR1 LGHNA and CDR2 YSLEER. Trimming shortened V by 2 bases and J by 8 bases, and 15 bases separated the two germline ends. The CDR3 has 15 residues. In nucleotides, the CDR3 is TGCGCCAGCAGCCAAACCAGGAACCGAGGGGAAAAACTGTTTTTT. Amino acids: CASSQTRNRGEKLFF.

The rearrangement links TRBV7-9 to TRBJ1-2, with D possibly being TRBD1 (5 bases). Germline CDR1 is SEHNR and CDR2 is FQNEAQ (reference sequence). CDR3 size: 15 residues. Trimming took 0 bases from V and 9 from J, leaving 17 bases between them. The CDR3 sequence is CASSLAVGDSKSYTF. CDR3 coding DNA: TGTGCCAGCAGCTTAGCGGTTGGCGACAGTAAGAGCTACACCTTC.

This chain connects TRBV9 to TRBJ1-4, with D hard to call. Between the trimmed V and J ends, which lost 0 bases and 2 bases, there was a span of 8 bases. Looked up from germline, CDR1 is SGDLS and CDR2 is YYNGEE. The CDR3 covers 15 residues. This CDR3 is CASSVGGWTNEKLFF. For the CDR3, the DNA is TGTGCCAGCAGCGTAGGCGGGTGGACTAATGAAAAACTGTTTTTT.

The chain carries TRBV7-3 and TRBJ2-1; 7 nucleotides match TRBD1. The CDR3 runs 14 residues. V shed 3 bases and J 6 bases; nucleotides not matched to a gene: 5. Germline-derived CDR1 and CDR2 are SGHTA and FQGTGA. CDR3 coding DNA: TGTGCCAGCAGCTTGGGACAGCCCTCCAATGAGCAGTTCTTC. It yields the protein CASSLGQPSNEQFF.

This clone showed up just once. The chain joins TRBV9 to TRBJ1-2, with 12 bases that match TRBD1. V gave up 0 bases and J gave up 7 bases; unmatched junction bases: 10. Germline lookup yields CDR1 SGDLS and CDR2 YYNGEE. The CDR3 has 17 amino acids. CDR3 nucleotide sequence: TGTGCCAGCAGCGTAGGTGGGACAGGGGGCATCCTTGGTGGCTACACCTTC. It codes for CASSVGGTGGILGGYTF.

This chain connects TRBV10-1 to TRBJ1-3; 8 positions match TRBD1. Germline lookup yields CDR1 WNHNN and CDR2 SYGVQD (reference sequence). Germline trimming cut 6 bases from V and 3 bases from J; bases unmatched to any gene: 4. This CDR3 has 14 amino acids. The CDR3 nucleotides are TGCGCCAGCAGCCGACAGGGGTGTGGAAACACCATATATTTT. Protein: CASSRQGCGNTIYF.

The chain links TRBV28 to TRBJ1-2, with 8 positions matching TRBD1. The CDR3 has 15 residues. Germline assignment: CDR1 MDHEN and CDR2 SYDVKM. After removal of 6 bases from V and 3 bases from J, the junction contained 9 bases not matched to a gene. CDR3 region: CASRPKGQGDYGYTF. In DNA, the CDR3 is TGTGCCAGCAGACCCAAAGGACAGGGCGACTATGGCTACACCTTC.

The gene calls are TRBV4-3 and TRBJ2-3; D is undetermined. Trimming pared 0 bases from V and 1 base from J, leaving 14 bases between. Germline CDR1 is LGHNA and CDR2 is YSLEER. This CDR3 contains 17 residues. DNA for the CDR3: TGCGCCAGCAGCCAAGAGCGATCTTTACCTGGCACAGATACGCAGTATTTT. This encodes CASSQERSLPGTDTQYF.